The entry that follows covers one T cell receptor (beta chain) sequence. The sample is drawn from a study of blood T cell repertoires in COVID-19. CDR1 and CDR2 from the germline V gene are MDHEN and SYDVKM. V was cut by 6 bases and J by 5 bases, with 7 bases left in between. The CDR3 is 11 amino acids. Here immunoSEQ multiplex PCR was the method, and the copy in TCRdb shows in-frame clones only, minus some. Of about 120,000 clones in the sample, 80% to 90% are singletons; the top ten hold approximately 8%. This TCR derives from a man aged 70-80 years who had recovered from COVID-19. Sequencing input: peripheral blood. The V and J genes are TRBV28 and TRBJ1-2; D perhaps matches TRBD1 (5 bases). For the CDR3, the DNA is TGTGCCAGCAGAGACAGTTATGGCTACACCTTC. Its translation: CASRDSYGYTF.